This paragraph covers one T cell receptor (beta chain) sequence. No cognate antigen has been identified for it. No clone much larger than this one lies a single base away; base qualities are absent. Each collaborating institution followed its own protocols to collect whole blood in K2EDTA tubes. Collaborator samples were shipped for TCRbeta analysis as frozen whole blood, isolated PBMCs, or DNA extracted from either sample type. TCRbeta CDR3 regions were amplified from genomic DNA by means of the immunoSEQ Assay, a bias-controlled multiplex PCR. Per the source publication's procedure: The number of nucleated cells in each sample was estimated from the amplification of reference gene primers within the assay. To quantify the absolute abundance of each unique TCRbeta CDR3 rearrangement, sequence reads were collapsed and filtered. For each sample, productive Simpson clonality was calculated as the square root of Simpson's diversity index across productive rearrangements. Here the immuneACCESS table is served through TCRdb, limited to in-frame sequences with V and J called. Missing clones are a known gap in these copies; in checked studies unresolved V genes cover under half, and the rest lacks a known reason. From that table come the V and J calls and clone size; the DNA was used to work out D and trimming. This sample comprises 170,000 or so clones, approximately 86% of them detected only once. Around 8.6% of the sample is held by the ten biggest clonotypes.

The sample belongs to a study of blood T cell repertoires in COVID-19 (dated by TCRdb to 2018 to 2020). Regarding the research as a whole: The collaborator samples originated in the United States, Italy and Spain and spanned the acute and convalescent phases of COVID-19. Sample metadata almost always included a de-identified subject ID, COVID-19 status, age in years and sex. Deeply sampled blood TCRbeta repertoires from subjects exposed to, actively infected with, or recovered from COVID-19 were included in the dataset. The repertoires were made available in a free public database intended to serve as a resource for research on the immune response to SARS-CoV-2. HLA class I and class II types, where available, came from metadata supplied by the sample provider rather than from assay-based typing. The prospective study material was composed of cDNA or gDNA derived from T cells, B-cell-depleted T cells, or PBMCs. The samples were drawn from the first 160 participants of the ongoing ImmuneRACE study and from roughly 1,300 subjects provided by 6 global collaborators. Broader findings and caveats from the paper: The amount of clinical and demographic metadata varied by source and participant and was provided uncurated.

The germline V gene provides CDR1 KGHSH and CDR2 LQKENI. The germline V end is reduced by 6 bases and the J end by 6 bases; junction bases left unmatched: 5. The cysteine opens and the phenylalanine closes a CDR3 of 13 amino acids. Only the CDR3 DNA stays, 39 bases, in frame from base 1. The sequenced sample consisted of peripheral blood. The receptor was derived from a man between 45 and 60 years old with active or convalescent COVID-19. The chain couples TRBV18 to TRBJ2-1; 7 central nucleotides agree with TRBD2. The DNA sequence follows: TGTGCCAGCTCTTCAGGGAGGGGCAATGAGCAGTTCTTC. Its protein product is CASSSGRGNEQFF.